Listed below are T cell receptor beta chains from one sample, sequenced in a study of blood T cells in healthy people across ages. TCRdb used MiXCR to reprocess the 5' RACE reads, holding one entry per CDR3 protein. The table records 650,000 to 700,000 distinct CDR3 sequences, over 40% of them present only once. The sample consisted of blood. The receptors come from a woman aged 80 or older in good health. The CDR3 runs from the conserved cysteine through the conserved F or W. A D gene is named only where the DNA matches it firmly. Where a row states a size, it is once, few, many or the class of an expanded clone; other rows omit it.

NA | NA | TRBJ2-2 | TRBV4-2 | TGTGCCAGCAGCCAAGTGACAGGATTAGAGCTGTTTTTT | CASSQVTGLELFF
NA | NA | TRBJ2-3 | TRBV29-1 | TGCAGCGTTGAGAGCAGCCGGGAAAGCACAGATACGCAGTATTTT | CSVESSRESTDTQYF
TRBD1 | few | TRBJ2-1 | TRBV29-1 | TGCAGCGTTGCGGATACCGGGACAGGGAAGTACAATGAGCAGTTCTTC | CSVADTGTGKYNEQFF
NA | NA | TRBJ2-5 | TRBV18 | TGTGCCAGCTCACCAAGGATAGAGACCCAGTACTTC | CASSPRIETQYF
NA | NA | TRBJ1-5 | TRBV5-5 | TGTGCCAGCAGCATGCTTGCGGGGAATGGCAATCAGCCCCAGCATTTT | CASSMLAGNGNQPQHF
TRBD1 | few | TRBJ1-2 | TRBV30 | TGTGCCTGGCACCAGGGGGCCCACTATGGCTACACCTTC | CAWHQGAHYGYTF
NA | many | TRBJ2-1 | TRBV28 | TGTGCCAGCAGAGCACCGGGCCTACCGAAGTTCTTC | CASRAPGLPKFF
NA | many | TRBJ2-7 | TRBV29-1 | TGCAGCGTAGCGACGGGCTTAGAGCAGTACTTC | CSVATGLEQYF
NA | many | TRBJ2-2 | TRBV6-5 | TGTGCCAGCAGTTACTGGGGTTTGAGAACCGGGGAGCTGTTTTTT | CASSYWGLRTGELFF
TRBD2 | NA | TRBJ2-7 | TRBV7-2 | TGTGTCAGCAGCGGGGTAATTGGCTCCTACGAGCAGTACTTC | CVSSGVIGSYEQYF
NA | NA | TRBJ1-2 | TRBV28 | TGTGCCAGCAGTTTATTCGGGACAAACTATGGCTACACCTTC | CASSLFGTNYGYTF
NA | NA | TRBJ2-7 | TRBV5-1 | TGCGCCAGCAGCTTGGGGCTCGGGACCTCCTACAATGAGCAGTACTTC | CASSLGLGTSYNEQYF
TRBD2 | few | TRBJ2-1 | TRBV27 | TGTGCCAGCACCGGGACTAGCGGTTTCCACAATGAGCAGTTCTTC | CASTGTSGFHNEQFF
NA | few | TRBJ2-7 | TRBV11-1 | TGTGCCAGCAGCCTACGGTGGGCCGGACCATACGAGCAGTACTTC | CASSLRWAGPYEQYF
NA | once | TRBJ2-1 | TRBV7-9 | TGTGCCAGCAGCCCTCCCTTGTTGGAGCAGTTCTTC | CASSPPLLEQFF
TRBD1 | NA | TRBJ1-2 | TRBV20-1 | TGCAGTGCTAGGATTCCAGGGGGCGGCTATGGCTACACCTTC | CSARIPGGGYGYTF
NA | NA | TRBJ2-1 | TRBV3-1 | TGTGCCAGCAGCCTTGGGAAGCCGGCAGCCAATGAGCAGTTCTTC | CASSLGKPAANEQFF
NA | NA | TRBJ1-1 | TRBV3-1 | TGTGCCAGCAGCCAAGTGGGGGGGTACGGAGACACTGAAGCTTTCTTT | CASSQVGGYGDTEAFF
TRBD2 | many | TRBJ2-1 | TRBV3-1 | TGTGCCAGCAGCCAAGGGACTAGCGCCTACAATGAGCAGTTCTTC | CASSQGTSAYNEQFF
TRBD1 | NA | TRBJ2-7 | TRBV24-1 | TGTGCCACCAGTGATTGGGGACAGGGTTGGGGCGATGAGCAGTACTTC | CATSDWGQGWGDEQYF
NA | many | TRBJ2-3 | TRBV3-1 | TGTGCCAGCAGCCCCCGCCCTACGACGCAGTATTTT | CASSPRPTTQYF
NA | many | TRBJ2-3 | TRBV5-6 | TGTGCCAGCAGCAGGGCCCGCACGGATACGCAGTATTTT | CASSRARTDTQYF
TRBD2 | many | TRBJ2-3 | TRBV29-1 | TGCAGCACGCAGACTAGCGGGGTTGCAGATACGCAGTATTTT | CSTQTSGVADTQYF
TRBD2 | NA | TRBJ2-1 | TRBV3-1 | TGTGCCAGCAGCCGAGATAAGATTGAACCGGGACTAGCGGGAACAATCACCTCCTACAATGAGCAGTTCTTC | CASSRDKIEPGLAGTITSYNEQFF
NA | many | TRBJ2-5 | TRBV6-5 | TGTGCCAGCAGTTACGCGGAGCATCGAGAGACCCAGTACTTC | CASSYAEHRETQYF
TRBD2 | many | TRBJ2-7 | TRBV29-1 | TGCAGCGTTGAAGGCGGACGGGGGGCCTACGAGCAGTACTTC | CSVEGGRGAYEQYF
NA | NA | TRBJ2-5 | TRBV29-1 | TGCAGCGTGGAGTTGATGGCGGGGCAGTACTTC | CSVELMAGQYF
TRBD1 | NA | TRBJ2-5 | TRBV6-5 | TGTGCCAGCAGAAGCTCGGGACAGGGTCGGGAGACCCAGTACTTC | CASRSSGQGRETQYF
NA | NA | TRBJ2-3 | TRBV12-3/TRBV12-4 | TGTGCCAGCAACCCCACCCGCACAGATACGCAGTATTTT | CASNPTRTDTQYF